This TCR beta chain was retrieved from a study of technical replicates of blood from several donors. This clone appeared once. This CDR3 has 16 amino acids. Looked up from germline, CDR1 is MGHRA and CDR2 is YSYEKL. V shed 0 bases, J shed 9 bases, and the junction held 5 bases outside the gene matches. The table came from immunoSEQ multiplex PCR; TCRdb's copy has only in-frame clones and leaves some out. The table shows about 100,000 clones, with roughly 95% occurring only once. Input material: T cells isolated from PBMCs. This receptor was taken from a human donor in good health. This chain uses TRBV4-1 with TRBJ2-1, with 13 bases that match TRBD2. The CDR3 DNA reads TGCGCCAGCAGCCAAGAGGGACTAGCGGGGAACGGTGAGCAGTTCTTC. Amino acid sequence: CASSQEGLAGNGEQFF.